This section outlines one T cell receptor (beta chain) sequence together with its context. Its antigen remains unknown. This entry belongs to a study of radiation and T cells in renal cell carcinoma. Study at large: Nephrectomy followed 15 Gy stereotactic body radiation by 4 weeks. Whole-study findings and limits: In blood, top tumor clones expanded by 2 weeks, shrinking by 4.

CDR1 is SGHDT and CDR2 is YYEEEE in the germline V gene. The germline V and J ends were trimmed by 0 bases and 1 base, with 10 bases remaining between them. The CDR3 is made up of 15 amino acids. Only in-frame clones appear in the TCRdb table, and some are missing; sequencing was by immunoSEQ multiplex PCR. The sample includes roughly 75,000 clones, about four fifths of them seen just once. As to time point: blood 2 weeks post-SBRT. Treatment reported: 15 Gy SBRT to primary tumor, nephrectomy 4 weeks later. Blood was sampled at baseline, 2 weeks and 4 weeks after SBRT. The patient's renal cell carcinoma had clear cell pathology.

This clonotype originated in a man in his sixties with renal cell carcinoma. This chain uses TRBV5-6 with TRBJ2-5; maybe TRBD1 (5 bases). Here the sequenced sample was blood, taken from a patient whose treatment included radiotherapy and nephrectomy. The CDR3 DNA is TGTGCCAGCAGCTTGGGGGGCTTCGGCCAAGAGACCCAGTACTTC. Its translation: CASSLGGFGQETQYF.